The clone carrying this TCR beta chain was counted a single time. Antigen: not known. This sample was taken from a study of cytomegalovirus exposure and HLA in healthy donors. Study-level background: Genotyping showed roughly 77% of fewer than 500 donors falling in the Caucasian-associated ancestry cluster. General study results and limits: In terms of immune exposure information, only CMV serostatus was available. According to the study, around 160 TCR beta chains were cytomegalovirus-associated.

Use of 60 Vbeta and 13 Jbeta primers characterized the PCR. Assay: immunoSEQ multiplex PCR; the TCRdb copy retains only in-frame clones and omits some. The sample lists 70,000 or so clones, 74% seen once, with more than 9.5% in the top ten. Germline V gene lookup returns CDR1 ENHRY and CDR2 SYGVKD. The CDR3 has 16 amino acids. V was cut by 2 bases and J by 6 bases, with 19 bases left in between. The TCR comes from an older woman in good health and CMV-seropositive. Sample: PBMCs. V is TRBV10-3 and J is TRBJ1-2; TRBD1 is a possible D gene (5 bases). This chain's CDR3 is CAISERSAGLTDGYTF. The CDR3 coding sequence is TGTGCCATCAGTGAGCGCTCAGCGGGGCTTACTGATGGCTACACCTTC.